The 32 T cell receptor beta chains listed next were all sequenced from one sample in a study of cytomegalovirus exposure and HLA in healthy donors. The primer mix had 60 Vbeta and 13 Jbeta primers. Here immunoSEQ multiplex PCR was the method, and the copy in TCRdb shows in-frame clones only, minus some. The data contain 130,000 to 150,000 clones, about 80% of them singletons. Source material: PBMCs. These receptors were collected from a female donor in good health and CMV-seronegative.

V is TRBV19 and J is TRBJ1-1; 7 nucleotides align to TRBD1. Germline V gives CDR1 LNHDA, CDR2 SQIVND (reference sequence). After removal of 6 bases from V and 3 bases from J, the junction contained 4 bases not matched to a gene. This CDR3 is 13 amino acids long. Here the CDR3 reads CASRGQGDTEAFF. CDR3 nucleotides: TGTGCCAGTAGAGGGCAGGGGGACACTGAAGCTTTCTTT.

The chain uses TRBV7-6 and TRBJ2-1; D is possibly TRBD2 (5 bases). Trimming stripped 5 bases from V and 4 bases from J, with 12 bases between. Germline assignment: CDR1 SGHVS and CDR2 FNYEAQ. The CDR3 runs 14 residues. CDR3 sequence (DNA): TGTGCCAGCAGCCAAGACTACGGTTACAATGAGCAGTTCTTC. Translating it yields CASSQDYGYNEQFF.

The chain joins TRBV30 to TRBJ1-2, with 8 nucleotides matching TRBD1. Per the germline V gene, CDR1 is GTSNPN and CDR2 is SVGIG (reference sequence). V dropped 5 bases and J dropped 2; count of bases not matched to a gene: 4. This CDR3 region has 13 residues. The CDR3 DNA reads TGTGCCTGGGACGACAGGGGCAACTATGGCTACACCTTC. Amino acids: CAWDDRGNYGYTF.

This clone appeared a single time. J is TRBJ2-5 and V is TRBV7-6, with D possibly being TRBD2 (5 bases). The CDR3 is 17 residues long. CDR1 is SGHVS, CDR2 FNYEAQ, per germline. The V gene lost 5 bases and the J gene lost 2 bases, with 21 bases spanning the gap. The CDR3 protein is CASSPGVGAGLQETQYF. The CDR3 nucleotides read TGTGCCAGCAGCCCAGGTGTTGGCGCGGGCCTACAAGAGACCCAGTACTTC.

The chain carries TRBV7-9 and TRBJ1-2; D not certain. V was shortened by 1 base and J by 7 bases, with 7 bases between the two germline ends. Germline CDR1 is SEHNR and CDR2 is FQNEAQ (reference sequence). This CDR3 is built from 12 residues. The CDR3 here is CASSLVDFGYTF. The CDR3 bases are TGTGCCAGCAGCTTAGTAGATTTTGGCTACACCTTC.

This clone was detected only a few times. The CDR3 nucleotides read TGCGCCAGCAGCTTGACTAGCGGGGGCTCTGGGGCCAACGTCCTGACTTTC. Encoded protein: CASSLTSGGSGANVLTF. The chain combines TRBV5-1 with TRBJ2-6; TRBD2 matches 11 bases. Trimming took 1 base from V and 0 from J; bases not matched to a gene: 0. The germline gives CDR1 SGHRS, CDR2 YFSETQ. This CDR3 region has 17 residues.

A few counts support this clone. The V call is TRBV7-2, the J call TRBJ2-7, with D possibly being TRBD1 (5 bases). CDR3 length equals 15 residues. Per germline, CDR1 SGHTA and CDR2 FQGNSA. Trimming removed 6 bases from V and 3 bases from J, with 18 bases in between. DNA for the CDR3: TGTGCCAGCAGTCAGAACAGGATGTGGAACTACGAGCAGTACTTC. It specifies CASSQNRMWNYEQYF.

The J gene is TRBJ1-1, the V gene TRBV5-1; D is undetermined. V lost 4 bases and J 7 bases, leaving 17 bases between the germline ends. This CDR3 spans 14 amino acids. Per the germline V gene, CDR1 is SGHRS and CDR2 is YFSETQ. The chain's CDR3 is CASSPHGEEGEAFF. CDR3 in DNA: TGCGCCAGCAGCCCACATGGGGAGGAAGGTGAAGCTTTCTTT.

The chain couples TRBV10-3 to TRBJ2-3; 12 bases align to TRBD2. V was clipped by 6 bases and J by 14 bases; unmatched bases: 3. CDR3 size: 11 residues. The germline CDR1 and CDR2 sequences are ENHRY and SYGVKD. Written as DNA, the CDR3 is TGTGCCATCAGAGGACTAGCGGGACTGTATTTT. It encodes CAIRGLAGLYF.

The chain carries TRBV28 and TRBJ1-5; 7 nucleotides agree with TRBD1. CDR3 length: 14 amino acids. J lost 2 bases, V lost 6 bases, and 4 bases had no gene match. Germline lookup yields CDR1 MDHEN and CDR2 SYDVKM. CDR3 residues: CASRKTGGNQPQHF. The CDR3 region has the DNA TGTGCCAGCAGAAAAACAGGGGGCAATCAGCCCCAGCATTTT.

Only one count was recorded for this clone. V gene TRBV19 combines with J gene TRBJ1-5; 8 bases are shared with TRBD1. From germline, CDR1 is LNHDA and CDR2 SQIVND (reference sequence). V was pared by 3 bases and J by 4 bases, with 8 bases of the junction left unmatched. The CDR3 sequence is 16 residues long. Here the CDR3 reads CASSIFGQGANQPQHF. The CDR3 coding sequence is TGTGCCAGTAGTATCTTTGGGCAGGGGGCGAATCAGCCCCAGCATTTT.

The rearrangement uses TRBV30 and TRBJ1-1, with 7 bases matching TRBD1. After removal of 1 base from V and 4 bases from J, the junction contained 12 bases not matched to a gene. The CDR3 has 16 residues. Germline V CDR1 and CDR2: GTSNPN, SVGIG (reference sequence). CDR3 nucleotide sequence: TGTGCCTGGAGTGGCGAGACAGGGCATTTGGGCACTGAAGCTTTCTTT. The encoded protein is CAWSGETGHLGTEAFF. Based on the CDR3 plus reference TRBV30 and TRBJ1-1, the full variable domain is SQTIHQWPATLVQPVGSPLSLECTVEGTSNPNLYWYRQAAGRGLQLLFYSVGIGQISSEVPQNLSASRPQDRQFILSSKKLLLSDSGFYLCAWSGETGHLGTEAFFGQGTRLTVV.

The V gene is TRBV10-1, the J gene TRBJ2-7, with 8 bases aligning to TRBD1. This CDR3 region has 19 residues. The germline gives CDR1 WNHNN, CDR2 SYGVQD (reference sequence). V lost 2 bases, J lost 0 bases, and 15 bases stayed unmatched. CDR3 loop: CASSEVLRAGGSLSYEQYF. The CDR3 bases are TGCGCCAGCAGTGAGGTTCTCCGAGCAGGGGGCTCCCTCTCCTACGAGCAGTACTTC.

Written as DNA, the CDR3 is TGTGCCAGCAGTTTATTCCGGGACAGGGGCCATCTTAGCAATCAGCCCCAGCATTTT. As protein: CASSLFRDRGHLSNQPQHF. The chain employs TRBV28 and TRBJ1-5, with TRBD1 identical over 10 bases. CDR1 and CDR2 (germline): MDHEN, SYDVKM. The length of the CDR3 is 19 residues. The J segment lost 0 bases and the V segment lost 1 base, leaving 9 bases of the junction unmatched.

The chain combines TRBV5-1 with TRBJ1-2; tentative D call: TRBD1 (6 bases). The CDR3 consists of 15 residues. CDR1 and CDR2 from the germline V gene are SGHRS and YFSETQ. V lost 2 bases, J lost 4 bases, and 15 bases lay in between. The CDR3 reads CASSFSRGIGYGYTF. Written as DNA, the CDR3 is TGCGCCAGCAGCTTTTCCAGGGGTATCGGCTATGGCTACACCTTC.

The CDR3 sequence is CAWKLGGSSGNTIYF. The CDR3 nucleotides are TGTGCCTGGAAACTAGGGGGTAGCTCTGGAAACACCATATATTTT. The chain is built from TRBV30 and TRBJ1-3; D might be TRBD1 (6 bases). Deletions cut 4 bases from V and 0 bases from J, with 13 bases between. This CDR3 has 15 amino acids. CDR1 is GTSNPN, CDR2 SVGIG, per germline (reference sequence).

The gene calls are TRBV6-5 and TRBJ2-1, with D perhaps matching TRBD2 (6 bases). Germline CDR1 and CDR2: MNHEY and SVGAGI. V gave up 6 bases and J gave up 3 bases, with 15 bases separating them. This CDR3 spans 15 amino acids. The CDR3 region has the DNA TGTGCCAGCAGCCCGGGGAGGATCGACTACAATGAGCAGTTCTTC. It encodes CASSPGRIDYNEQFF.

J is TRBJ1-6 and V is TRBV5-1; the D is unclear. V was trimmed by 0 bases and J by 7 bases, leaving 11 bases between them. Germline-derived CDR1 and CDR2 are SGHRS and YFSETQ. This CDR3 region has 15 residues. As DNA, the CDR3 is TGCGCCAGCAGCTTGGGTCAGGCGTACAATTCACCCCTCCACTTT. Translating gives CASSLGQAYNSPLHF. Supplemented by reference TRBV5-1 and TRBJ1-6, the full variable domain reads KAGVTQTPRYLIKTRGQQVTLSCSPISGHRSVSWYQQTPGQGLQFLFEYFSETQRNKGNFPGRFSGRQFSNSRSEMNVSTLELGDSALYLCASSLGQAYNSPLHFGNGTRLTVT.

The V gene is TRBV10-3, the J gene TRBJ2-5; D perhaps matches TRBD1 (6 bases). The CDR3 loop spans 13 amino acids. The V and J ends lost 7 bases and 3 bases respectively, with 12 bases between them. Germline assignment: CDR1 ENHRY and CDR2 SYGVKD. In DNA form, the CDR3 reads TGTGCCATCACGGACAGCAACAAAGAGACCCAGTACTTC. Its translation is CAITDSNKETQYF.

This clone appeared a few times. The V and J genes are TRBV27 and TRBJ1-5, with D perhaps TRBD1 (6 bases). Germline V CDR1 and CDR2: MNHEY, SMNVEV (reference sequence). The CDR3 runs 13 residues. Between the trimmed V and J ends, which lost 5 bases and 6 bases, there was a span of 11 bases. The CDR3 DNA reads as TGTGCCAGCAGTCATTCAGGGGTTCAGCCCCAGCATTTT. It is translated as CASSHSGVQPQHF.

The chain joins TRBV15 to TRBJ2-1, with 11 bases matching TRBD2. The CDR3 is made up of 17 amino acids. Germline lookup yields CDR1 LNHNV and CDR2 YYDKDF (reference sequence). Trimming at V came to 1 base and at J to 9 bases, leaving 11 bases not matched to a gene. In DNA form, the CDR3 reads TGTGCCACCAGCAGAGGAATTCGACTAGCGGGGTTCAGTGAGCAGTTCTTC. Its translation is CATSRGIRLAGFSEQFF.

The chain employs TRBV11-2 and TRBJ1-1; possibly TRBD1 for D (5 bases). This CDR3 has 15 amino acids. The germline CDR1 and CDR2 sequences are SGHAT and FQNNGV. Between the trimmed V and J ends, which lost 6 bases and 5 bases, there was a span of 19 bases. The CDR3, as DNA: TGTGCCAGCAGGGGATGGGGGGGAAGGGGAACTGAAGCTTTCTTT. Translated: CASRGWGGRGTEAFF.

The CDR3 region is CARSLGSSSYEQYF. CDR3 nucleotides: TGTGCCAGAAGCTTGGGATCGAGCTCCTACGAGCAGTACTTC. The J gene is TRBJ2-7, the V gene TRBV5-3; D ambiguous. TRBV5-3 is identified as an open reading frame with a role that is uncertain. The CDR3 totals 14 residues. The ends were cut back, 0 bases at V and 0 bases at J, with 7 bases in the middle.

This chain's CDR3 is CATSSGRASGRLSNEQFF. The CDR3 DNA is TGTGCCACCAGCAGCGGAAGGGCTAGCGGGCGACTGTCGAATGAGCAGTTCTTC. The chain employs TRBV15 and TRBJ2-1, with 8 bases identical to TRBD2. The junction had 17 bases not matched to a gene; V was cut back by 3 bases and J by 7 bases. In germline, CDR1 is LNHNV, CDR2 YYDKDF (reference sequence). This CDR3 spans 18 amino acids.

In this sample, this clone turned up a few times. V usage is TRBV27 and J usage is TRBJ1-1; 7 bases line up with TRBD1. Germline CDR1 reads MNHEY; CDR2 reads SMNVEV (reference sequence). After removal of 4 bases from V and 4 bases from J, the junction contained 12 bases not matched to a gene. This CDR3 is 16 amino acids long. For the CDR3, the DNA is TGTGCCAGCAGTTCCCATAAGACAGGGATGGGCACTGAAGCTTTCTTT. This sequence encodes CASSSHKTGMGTEAFF.

This sequence joins TRBV13 and TRBJ1-2; no clear D. The CDR3 length is 12 residues. V was pared by 2 bases and J by 1 base, with 2 bases between. In germline, CDR1 is PRHDT, CDR2 FYEKMQ (reference sequence). The CDR3 DNA reads as TGTGCCAGCAGCTTACATAACTATGGCTACACCTTC. Translated, it gives CASSLHNYGYTF.

The rearrangement joins TRBV30 to TRBJ1-4, with a weak D call TRBD1 (6 bases). CDR1 is GTSNPN and CDR2 is SVGIG in the germline V gene (reference sequence). The CDR3 covers 16 residues. V lost 2 bases, J lost 8 bases, and 21 bases lay in between. CDR3 DNA sequence: TGTGCCTGGAGTCCCCGACAAGGGGGTCTCGGGGAAAAACTGTTTTTT. Amino acids: CAWSPRQGGLGEKLFF.

The chain uses TRBV2 and TRBJ1-6, with TRBD1 matching over 7 bases. V lost 4 bases to trimming and J lost 9 bases; unmatched junction nucleotides: 6. The CDR3 contains 14 residues. Germline-derived CDR1 and CDR2 are SNHLY and FYNNEI. CDR3 DNA sequence: TGTGCCAGCAGTGTCCAGGGGGTTGGTTCACCCCTCCACTTT. It codes for CASSVQGVGSPLHF.

The V call is TRBV7-9, the J call TRBJ2-3; possibly TRBD2 for D (6 bases). V lost 0 bases, J lost 11 bases, and 12 bases lay in between. CDR1 SEHNR and CDR2 FQNEAQ come from the germline V gene (reference sequence). This CDR3 has 13 residues. The CDR3 bases are TGTGCCAGCAGCTTAGCGGGGACTTTAGGGCAGTATTTT. The encoded protein is CASSLAGTLGQYF.

The chain recombines TRBV28 with TRBJ1-2; a possible D gene is TRBD1 (6 bases). Germline CDR1 reads MDHEN; CDR2 reads SYDVKM. Trimming removed 3 bases at V and 2 bases at J, with 16 bases between. The CDR3 has 16 residues. The CDR3 sequence: CASSLGGGPQNYGYTF. In DNA form, the CDR3 reads TGTGCCAGCAGTTTGGGAGGGGGGCCGCAAAACTATGGCTACACCTTC.

The rearrangement links TRBV9 to TRBJ2-5; 8 bases are shared with TRBD2. Trimming took 4 bases from V and 1 from J; bases not matched to a gene: 6. Per the germline V gene, CDR1 is SGDLS and CDR2 is YYNGEE. This CDR3 has 15 amino acids. The CDR3 loop is CASSITGTSQETQYF. CDR3 DNA: TGTGCCAGCAGCATCACCGGGACTAGCCAAGAGACCCAGTACTTC.

The table lists this clone with a few counts. CDR3 nucleotide sequence: TGTGCCGCAGGGGACCCCTACGAGCAGTACTTC. This translates into CAAGDPYEQYF. The genes are TRBV28 and TRBJ2-7; the D gene is possibly TRBD1 (6 bases). This CDR3 is 11 amino acids long. The V gene lost 11 bases and the J gene lost 2 bases, with 10 bases spanning the gap. The germline CDR1 and CDR2 sequences are MDHEN and SYDVKM.